These T cell receptor beta chains were read from a single sample in a study of blood T cell repertoires in COVID-19. Sequencing was performed with immunoSEQ multiplex PCR; in TCRdb, only in-frame clones are kept and a portion is missing. This sample yields approximately 91,000 clones, of which about four fifths are seen a single time; under 20% belongs to the top ten. Sequencing used peripheral blood. Receptors originate from a human donor in a cohort sampled during active COVID-19. Each CDR3 is given without its conserved first and last residue. Clone size is shown for a subset of rows, as once, few, many or a class of expanded clone.

clone_size: -
j_call: TRBJ1-3
v_call: TRBV5-5
cdr3_aa: ASSLGGTPTGNTIY

clone_size: -
j_call: TRBJ2-1
v_call: TRBV6-2/TRBV6-3
cdr3_aa: ASSTDSSYNEQF

clone_size: -
j_call: TRBJ1-5
v_call: TRBV5-8
cdr3_aa: ASSLMGQTFSSQPQH

clone_size: -
j_call: TRBJ2-7
v_call: TRBV18
cdr3_aa: ASSLPGDYYEQY

clone_size: -
j_call: TRBJ2-7
v_call: TRBV9
cdr3_aa: ASSPQGQSYEQY

clone_size: -
j_call: TRBJ1-2
v_call: TRBV6-5
cdr3_aa: ASSPGLNYGYT

clone_size: -
j_call: TRBJ2-2
v_call: TRBV11-3
cdr3_aa: ASSSDRNTGELF

clone_size: -
j_call: TRBJ1-1
v_call: TRBV18
cdr3_aa: ASCQGRGTEAF

clone_size: -
j_call: TRBJ2-5
v_call: TRBV5-1
cdr3_aa: ASSWTTGDQETQY

clone_size: -
j_call: TRBJ2-1
v_call: TRBV3-1/TRBV3-2
cdr3_aa: ASSSQGGGSYNEQF

clone_size: -
j_call: TRBJ2-3
v_call: TRBV19
cdr3_aa: ASTVRTGDTQY

clone_size: -
j_call: TRBJ2-2
v_call: TRBV7-3
cdr3_aa: ASSLTPPLAGIAGELF

clone_size: -
j_call: TRBJ1-1
v_call: TRBV18
cdr3_aa: ASSRDSLNTEAF

clone_size: -
j_call: TRBJ2-1
v_call: TRBV21-1
cdr3_aa: ASSKPDGRERREQF

clone_size: once
j_call: TRBJ1-3
v_call: TRBV2
cdr3_aa: ASSSSLNTIY

clone_size: -
j_call: TRBJ2-7
v_call: TRBV19
cdr3_aa: ASAGTLRGEQY

clone_size: -
j_call: TRBJ1-1
v_call: TRBV18
cdr3_aa: ASSPYRDSEAF

clone_size: -
j_call: TRBJ2-7
v_call: TRBV12-3/TRBV12-4
cdr3_aa: ASSFGRAWEQY

clone_size: -
j_call: TRBJ1-1
v_call: TRBV10-2
cdr3_aa: ASSERLDTRAF

clone_size: -
j_call: TRBJ1-1
v_call: TRBV7-6
cdr3_aa: ASSLGQNTEAF

clone_size: few
j_call: TRBJ2-6
v_call: TRBV5-4
cdr3_aa: ASTPPVNRGANVLT

clone_size: -
j_call: TRBJ2-5
v_call: TRBV6-6
cdr3_aa: ASRRREGLGTQY

clone_size: -
j_call: TRBJ1-1
v_call: TRBV3-1/TRBV3-2
cdr3_aa: ASSPGQGAVYTEAF

clone_size: -
j_call: TRBJ2-1
v_call: TRBV9
cdr3_aa: ASSLPGLAGVHNEQF

clone_size: few
j_call: TRBJ1-5
v_call: TRBV10-3
cdr3_aa: AISDSKQGDQPQH

clone_size: few
j_call: TRBJ2-7
v_call: TRBV6-5
cdr3_aa: ASTKRQGRTEQY

clone_size: -
j_call: TRBJ1-1
v_call: TRBV7-9
cdr3_aa: ASTKTGNTEAF

clone_size: -
j_call: TRBJ1-6
v_call: TRBV30
cdr3_aa: AWSGGQNSPLH

clone_size: -
j_call: TRBJ2-7
v_call: TRBV19
cdr3_aa: ASSLKGGLYEQY

clone_size: -
j_call: TRBJ1-5
v_call: TRBV16
cdr3_aa: ASSPTSPGSNQPQH

clone_size: -
j_call: TRBJ2-7
v_call: TRBV15
cdr3_aa: ATSRQNRGAGTSGRAYEQY

clone_size: -
j_call: TRBJ2-7
v_call: TRBV7-2
cdr3_aa: ASSFAGDEQY

clone_size: -
j_call: TRBJ1-3
v_call: TRBV7-3
cdr3_aa: ASSITGGAGNTIY

clone_size: -
j_call: TRBJ1-2
v_call: TRBV6-5
cdr3_aa: ASRGTGDYGYT

clone_size: -
j_call: TRBJ1-2
v_call: TRBV30
cdr3_aa: AWRGQGAGYGYT

clone_size: -
j_call: TRBJ2-7
v_call: TRBV11-2
cdr3_aa: ASSLDQGGAAARREQY

clone_size: -
j_call: TRBJ1-2
v_call: TRBV19
cdr3_aa: ATTGQGLAGYT

clone_size: -
j_call: TRBJ2-1
v_call: TRBV6-5
cdr3_aa: ASSYDRAPWNEQF

clone_size: -
j_call: TRBJ2-7
v_call: TRBV5-6
cdr3_aa: ASSLSTKPYEQY

clone_size: few
j_call: TRBJ2-7
v_call: TRBV12-3/TRBV12-4
cdr3_aa: ASSLLQGGEQY

clone_size: -
j_call: TRBJ2-7
v_call: TRBV28
cdr3_aa: ASSSLEGLAGGKYEQY

clone_size: -
j_call: TRBJ2-7
v_call: TRBV28
cdr3_aa: ASKGQPLYEQY

clone_size: -
j_call: TRBJ2-7
v_call: TRBV28
cdr3_aa: AIEPGTPSKEQY

clone_size: -
j_call: TRBJ2-3
v_call: TRBV5-4
cdr3_aa: ASSLAAGATDTQY

clone_size: -
j_call: TRBJ2-3
v_call: TRBV5-1
cdr3_aa: ASTVRGQGADTQY

clone_size: -
j_call: TRBJ2-5
v_call: TRBV9
cdr3_aa: ASSAKGLEETQY

clone_size: -
j_call: TRBJ1-3
v_call: TRBV28
cdr3_aa: ASSLVGTGRGNTIY

clone_size: once
j_call: TRBJ2-1
v_call: TRBV18
cdr3_aa: ASSPRTGPGNEQF

clone_size: -
j_call: TRBJ2-5
v_call: TRBV18
cdr3_aa: ASSPPTGTGTQY